The 27 T cell receptor beta chains given below trace back to one sample, sequenced in a study of post-analysis software for immune sequencing data. Study findings and constraints: The study found TRBV5-6, TRBV5-1 and TRBV20-1 among roughly 5 TRBV segments more frequent in patients than controls.

TCR beta cDNA libraries included unique molecular identifiers. TCRdb redid the calling of the PCR reads with MiXCR, one entry per CDR3 protein. The profile shows about 460,000 distinct CDR3 sequences, roughly 46% of them singletons. For these TCRs, the target antigens are not known. The sample taken for sequencing was blood. The receptors come from a girl under 18 with multiple sclerosis.

The chain joins TRBV5-1 to TRBJ2-7, with TRBD1 matching 7 bases. The V and J ends lost 3 bases and 3 bases, in that order; junction bases with no gene match: 6. CDR3 length equals 14 residues. Germline V lookup: CDR1 SGHRS, CDR2 YFSETQ. The CDR3 sequence is CASSYDRVLYEQYF. The DNA for the CDR3 is TGCGCCAGCAGCTACGACAGGGTCCTCTACGAGCAGTACTTC.

The chain employs TRBV28 and TRBJ1-2, with a possible D match to TRBD1 (6 bases). CDR3 size: 14 residues. Trimming left V 5 bases short and J 4 bases short, with 14 bases between. Per the germline V gene, CDR1 is MDHEN and CDR2 is SYDVKM. The CDR3 protein is CASSPQGSGYGYTF. The DNA of the CDR3 is TGTGCCAGCAGTCCACAGGGATCTGGCTATGGCTACACCTTC.

The V and J genes are TRBV6-6 and TRBJ2-3, with a tentative D call TRBD2 (5 bases). Trimming pared 5 bases from V and 1 base from J, leaving 16 bases between. This CDR3 comprises 16 residues. CDR1 is MNHNY, CDR2 SVGAGI, per germline (reference sequence). The CDR3 region has the DNA TGTGCCAGCAGTCAAGGTGTATACGGGGGCACAGATACGCAGTATTTT. Protein product: CASSQGVYGGTDTQYF.

The chain employs TRBV5-5 and TRBJ2-3; the D gene could be TRBD1 or TRBD2 (5 bases each). This CDR3 region has 16 residues. Per the germline V gene, CDR1 is SGHKS and CDR2 is YYEKEE (reference sequence). Trimming stripped 4 bases from V and 2 bases from J, with 17 bases between. CDR3 DNA sequence: TGTGCCAGCAGCCCCCCGCCGCTGGGGGACACAGATACGCAGTATTTT. Amino acid sequence: CASSPPPLGDTDTQYF.

V gene TRBV5-1 combines with J gene TRBJ2-1; TRBD1 matches at 11 bases. Trimming at V came to 3 bases and at J to 2 bases, leaving 4 bases not matched to a gene. CDR1 is SGHRS and CDR2 is YFSETQ in the germline V gene. The CDR3 contains 16 residues. The CDR3 loop is CASSSGQGDAYNEQFF. The CDR3 nucleotides are TGCGCCAGCAGCTCGGGACAGGGGGACGCCTACAATGAGCAGTTCTTC.

Of note for this clonotype: The junction shows a germline mismatch at one end, possibly a read error. This chain joins TRBV5-1 and TRBJ2-3; 12 bases are shared with TRBD2. Germline CDR1 SGHRS, CDR2 YFSETQ. The length of the CDR3 is 16 residues. CDR3 sequence: CASSLRLAGGTDTQYF. Here the CDR3 DNA reads TGTGCCAGCAGTCTAAGACTAGCGGGAGGCACAGATACGCAGTATTTT.

This clonotype came up a few times. V gene TRBV10-2 combines with J gene TRBJ2-5; TRBD1 aligns across 8 bases. Germline V gene sequence: CDR1 WSHSY, CDR2 SAAADI. The CDR3 sequence is 13 residues long. After removal of 10 bases from V and 4 bases from J, the junction contained 8 bases not matched to a gene. CDR3: CAISLDRVETQYF. The CDR3 DNA sequence: TGCGCCATCAGCCTGGACAGGGTAGAGACCCAGTACTTC.

V is TRBV20-1 and J is TRBJ1-1; 8 positions agree with TRBD1. V lost 0 bases, J lost 1 base, and 7 bases stayed unmatched. The CDR3 contains 16 residues. CDR1 and CDR2 from the germline V gene are DFQATT and SNEGSKA (reference sequence). In DNA form, the CDR3 reads TGCAGTGCTAGAGATTTCCAACAGGGGGAGAACACTGAAGCTTTCTTT. It encodes CSARDFQQGENTEAFF.

This clonotype was detected a few times. No DNA is shown, since the ends of the CDR3 on it are uncertain; the CDR3 is the one TCRdb lists. V and J are TRBV6-1 and TRBJ1-1; TRBD1, the table's D call, was not compared with the DNA. The V gene's germline CDR1 is MNHNS and CDR2 SASEGT. The length of the CDR3 is 14 amino acids, counting both ends. The CDR3 spells CASSEVGQGAEAFF.

The rearrangement links TRBV20-1 to TRBJ2-1; 14 nucleotides align to TRBD2. This CDR3 is built from 15 residues. Germline V lookup: CDR1 DFQATT, CDR2 SNEGSKA (reference sequence). The ends lost 5 bases at V and 4 bases at J; junction bases unmatched: 4. The CDR3: CSARLAGGGYNEQFF. CDR3 DNA: TGCAGTGCTCGACTAGCGGGAGGGGGTTACAATGAGCAGTTCTTC.

This sequence joins TRBV20-1 and TRBJ1-3, with TRBD1 matching 9 bases. The germline gives CDR1 DFQATT, CDR2 SNEGSKA (reference sequence). CDR3 length: 13 residues. CDR3 nucleotide sequence: TGCGCTGAACAGGGGGCTCTCTCAAACACCATATATTTT. Translation gives CAEQGALSNTIYF.

The chain combines TRBV10-3 with TRBJ2-1, with TRBD2 identical over 16 bases. The CDR3 extends over 18 amino acids. CDR1 is ENHRY and CDR2 is SYGVKD in the germline V gene. V gave up 4 bases and J gave up 6 bases; unmatched junction bases: 9. CDR3 loop: CAISGTGTSGRATNEQFF. Here the CDR3 DNA reads TGTGCCATCAGTGGAACCGGGACTAGCGGGAGGGCCACCAATGAGCAGTTCTTC.

This clonotype was counted only a few times. The chain links TRBV6-5 to TRBJ2-7; 7 nucleotides align to TRBD2. J lost 1 base, V lost 0 bases, and 9 bases had no gene match. The CDR3 extends over 17 amino acids. The germline V gene has CDR1 MNHEY and CDR2 SVGAGI. CDR3 nucleotides: TGTGCCAGCAGTTACTCGACTAGCCTCCGCACGTCCTACGAGCAGTACTTC. This codes for CASSYSTSLRTSYEQYF.

The chain combines TRBV6-4 with TRBJ1-1; D not resolved. This CDR3 has 14 amino acids. In germline, CDR1 is MRHNA, CDR2 SNTAGT. V dropped 7 bases and J dropped 1 base, with 13 bases sitting between them. The CDR3 is CASKSDRGNTEAFF. CDR3 coding DNA: TGTGCCAGCAAATCCGACCGGGGGAACACTGAAGCTTTCTTT.

This clonotype has only a few counts. CDR3 loop: CASSVFLAGGNSGANVLTF. The CDR3 coding sequence is TGTGCCAGCAGCGTATTTCTAGCGGGAGGGAACTCTGGGGCCAACGTCCTGACTTTC. The gene calls are TRBV7-9 and TRBJ2-6, with TRBD2 matching 12 bases. The germline CDR1 and CDR2 sequences are SEHNR and FQNEAQ (reference sequence). The CDR3 totals 19 residues. Unmatched junction bases numbered 8, after V lost 5 bases and J lost 0 bases.

The CDR3 nucleotides read TGCGCCAGCAGCTCTCCTAGCGGGAGAGGATCCTACAATGAGCAGTTCTTC. This encodes CASSSPSGRGSYNEQFF. The V call is TRBV5-1, the J call TRBJ2-1; 10 bases align to TRBD2. The CDR3 totals 17 residues. V lost 3 bases, J lost 1 base, and 7 bases stayed unmatched. CDR1 SGHRS and CDR2 YFSETQ come from the germline V gene.

This clonotype was observed a few times. The rearrangement links TRBV12-3 or TRBV12-4 to TRBJ1-2; D call uncertain. The CDR3 runs 17 residues. V was clipped by 1 base and J by 1 base, with 16 bases between them. CDR3 residues: CASSLDFGVKGNYGYTF. CDR3 sequence (DNA): TGTGCCAGCAGTTTAGATTTCGGAGTCAAGGGTAACTATGGCTACACCTTC.

With respect to this clonotype: Lacking the conserved final phenylalanine or tryptophan, this CDR3 likely reflects a read error. This chain links TRBV28 with TRBJ2-1; the match to TRBD2 covers 16 bases. The trim removed 6 bases at V and 1 base at J, leaving 15 bases unmatched. Germline V lookup: CDR1 MDHEN, CDR2 SYDVKM. The CDR3 spans 21 residues. Here the CDR3 reads CASRPPLGLAGGWSSYNEQFC. The CDR3 region has the DNA TGTGCCAGCAGACCACCGTTGGGACTAGCGGGAGGGTGGAGTTCCTACAATGAGCAGTTCTGC.

The V call is TRBV6-5, the J call TRBJ2-5; 7 bases line up with TRBD2. The CDR3 runs 16 residues. V was clipped by 0 bases and J by 2 bases; unmatched bases: 6. From germline, CDR1 is MNHEY and CDR2 SVGAGI. The CDR3 nucleotides are TGTGCCAGCAGTTACTCGGCGGGAGCCCTTCAAGAGACCCAGTACTTC. Its protein is CASSYSAGALQETQYF.

This chain connects TRBV27 to TRBJ2-3; D is ambiguous. This CDR3 has 11 residues. The germline CDR1 and CDR2 sequences are MNHEY and SMNVEV (reference sequence). The V and J ends lost 4 bases and 8 bases respectively, with 7 bases between them. CDR3 region: CASSSPRTQYF. The CDR3 DNA reads as TGTGCCAGCAGTTCCCCTCGTACGCAGTATTTT.

This clonotype was recorded a few times. The chain carries TRBV5-5 and TRBJ2-5; D not resolved. In germline, CDR1 is SGHKS, CDR2 YYEKEE (reference sequence). Trimming shortened V by 4 bases and J by 4 bases, and 14 bases separated the two germline ends. The CDR3 sequence is 14 residues long. In DNA form, the CDR3 reads TGTGCCAGCAGCCGAAATCAAGGACGAGAGACCCAGTACTTC. Amino acid sequence: CASSRNQGRETQYF.

The V call is TRBV27, the J call TRBJ2-1, with 10 positions matching TRBD2. This CDR3 is built from 16 residues. Trimming cost V 7 bases and J 4 bases; bases outside gene matches: 10. The germline gives CDR1 MNHEY, CDR2 SMNVEV (reference sequence). The CDR3 spells CASTTFGLAVYNEQFF. In DNA form, the CDR3 reads TGTGCCAGCACGACCTTTGGACTAGCGGTTTACAATGAGCAGTTCTTC.

This clonotype has more than one count but fewer than ten. The chain employs TRBV28 and TRBJ2-7; perhaps TRBD1 as D (6 bases). V was trimmed by 5 bases and J by 6 bases, leaving 20 bases between them. CDR3 length: 15 residues. Germline loops: CDR1 MDHEN, CDR2 SYDVKM. DNA for the CDR3: TGTGCCAGCAGTCCCCCCGGCAGGGGCACACTCGAGCAGTACTTC. This gives the protein CASSPPGRGTLEQYF.

There are a few counts of this clonotype. This chain links TRBV5-1 with TRBJ2-1; the D is unclear. Germline-derived CDR1 and CDR2 are SGHRS and YFSETQ. Trimming stripped 0 bases from V and 5 bases from J, with 3 bases between. There are 12 residues in the CDR3. The CDR3 sequence: CASSLVNNEQFF. DNA for the CDR3: TGCGCCAGCAGCTTGGTTAACAATGAGCAGTTCTTC.

This clonotype was detected only a few times. This chain connects TRBV6-4 to TRBJ2-1; D could derive from TRBD1 or TRBD2 (7 bases each). V was pared by 0 bases and J by 9 bases, with 12 bases between. The germline gives CDR1 MRHNA, CDR2 SNTAGT. This CDR3 has 14 residues. The CDR3 region has the DNA TGTGCCAGCAGTGACTCGATCAGGGGGGGTGAGCAGTTCTTC. Amino acids: CASSDSIRGGEQFF.

The chain has TRBV28 and TRBJ1-4; a possible D gene is TRBD1 (5 bases). The V and J ends lost 3 bases and 0 bases respectively, with 11 bases between them. The CDR3 runs to 16 residues. The V gene's germline CDR1 is MDHEN and CDR2 SYDVKM. Written as DNA, the CDR3 is TGTGCCAGCAGTTTCTTAGGACATTCAACTAATGAAAAACTGTTTTTT. Its translation is CASSFLGHSTNEKLFF.

V usage is TRBV12-3 or TRBV12-4 and J usage is TRBJ2-5; unclear D gene. The CDR3 has 14 residues. Trimming took off 6 bases at V and 1 base at J, with 12 bases between the two ends. CDR3 DNA: TGTGCCAGCAGGCCCTTAATGGCCCAAGAGACCCAGTACTTC. This gives the protein CASRPLMAQETQYF.